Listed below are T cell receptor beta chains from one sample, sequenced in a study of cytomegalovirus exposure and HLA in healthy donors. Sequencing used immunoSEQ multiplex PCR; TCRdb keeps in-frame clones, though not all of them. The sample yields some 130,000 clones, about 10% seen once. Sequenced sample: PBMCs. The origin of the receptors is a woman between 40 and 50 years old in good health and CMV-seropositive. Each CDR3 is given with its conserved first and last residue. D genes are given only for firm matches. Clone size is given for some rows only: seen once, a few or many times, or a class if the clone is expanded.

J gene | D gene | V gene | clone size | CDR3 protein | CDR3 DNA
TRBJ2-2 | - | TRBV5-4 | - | CASSLDSTGTGELFF | TGTGCCAGCAGCTTGGACTCTACAGGCACCGGGGAGCTGTTTTTT
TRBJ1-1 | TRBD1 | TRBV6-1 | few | CASSGGQPNTEAFF | TGTGCCAGCAGTGGGGGACAGCCGAACACTGAAGCTTTCTTT
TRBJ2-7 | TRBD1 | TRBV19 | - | CASSNPGQTYEQYF | TGTGCCAGTAGTAACCCGGGACAGACCTACGAGCAGTACTTC
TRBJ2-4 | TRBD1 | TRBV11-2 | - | CASSLRQGRGAKNIQYF | TGTGCCAGCAGCCTCAGACAGGGGAGAGGGGCCAAAAACATTCAGTACTTC
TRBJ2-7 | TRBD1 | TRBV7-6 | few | CASSPRTGAYEQYF | TGTGCCAGCAGCCCGCGGACAGGGGCCTACGAGCAGTACTTC
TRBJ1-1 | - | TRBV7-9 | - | CASSFSGAEAFF | TGTGCCAGCAGCTTTTCGGGGGCTGAAGCTTTCTTT
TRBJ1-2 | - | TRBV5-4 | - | CASSLAGAGAGGYTF | TGTGCCAGCAGCTTGGCCGGGGCAGGGGCTGGGGGCTACACCTTC
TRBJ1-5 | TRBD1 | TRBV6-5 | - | CASRRQGDQPQHF | TGTGCCAGCAGGCGACAGGGGGATCAGCCCCAGCATTTT
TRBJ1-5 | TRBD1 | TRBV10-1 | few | CASISLRKTGEGGANQPQHF | TGCGCCAGCATCTCACTGCGGAAGACAGGGGAGGGGGGGGCCAATCAGCCCCAGCATTTT
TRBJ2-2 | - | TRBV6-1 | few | CASSEDRVLRELFF | TGTGCCAGCAGTGAAGACAGGGTTCTAAGGGAGCTGTTTTTT
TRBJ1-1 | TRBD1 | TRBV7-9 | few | CASSLGDRRNTEAFF | TGTGCCAGCAGCTTAGGGGACAGGAGAAACACTGAAGCTTTCTTT
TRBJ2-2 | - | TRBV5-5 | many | CASSFTSNTGELFF | TGTGCCAGCAGCTTTACTTCGAACACCGGGGAGCTGTTTTTT
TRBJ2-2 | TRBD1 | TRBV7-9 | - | CASRLYGQGNTGELFF | TGTGCCAGCAGATTGTACGGACAGGGAAACACCGGGGAGCTGTTTTTT
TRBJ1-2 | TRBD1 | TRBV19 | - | CASFSRGQFRGDYGYTF | TGTGCCAGTTTCTCAAGGGGGCAGTTCCGGGGCGACTATGGCTACACCTTC
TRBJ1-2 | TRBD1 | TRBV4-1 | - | CASSQDDRGDYGYTF | TGCGCCAGCAGCCAAGATGACAGGGGCGACTATGGCTACACCTTC
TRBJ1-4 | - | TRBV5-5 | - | CASSLQSGQGEKLFF | TGTGCCAGCAGCTTGCAGTCAGGGCAGGGGGAAAAACTGTTTTTT
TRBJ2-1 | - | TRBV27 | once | CASSLAGSHNEQFF | TGTGCCAGCAGTTTAGCGGGTTCTCACAATGAGCAGTTCTTC
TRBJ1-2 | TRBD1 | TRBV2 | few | CASSEGALQGYGYTF | TGTGCCAGCAGTGAGGGAGCTTTACAGGGGTACGGCTACACCTTC
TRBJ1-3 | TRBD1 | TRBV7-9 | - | CASSLTPGQGSGNTIYF | TGTGCCAGCAGCTTAACCCCAGGACAGGGCTCTGGAAACACCATATATTTT
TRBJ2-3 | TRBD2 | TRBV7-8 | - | CASSFRTSGGLDTQYF | TGTGCCAGCAGCTTTAGGACTAGCGGGGGGTTGGATACGCAGTATTTT
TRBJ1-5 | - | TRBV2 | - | CASSQGGNQPQHF | TGTGCCAGCAGCCAAGGGGGTAATCAGCCCCAGCATTTT
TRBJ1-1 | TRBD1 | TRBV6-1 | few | CASSETYRGTFF | TGTGCCAGCAGTGAAACTTACAGGGGAACTTTCTTT